This TCR beta chain was found in a study of cytomegalovirus exposure and HLA in healthy donors. Findings of the study overall: As immune exposure information, only CMV serostatus was available. Later genetic work tied a missense DCLRE1C variant to beta-chain V and J trimming. Cytomegalovirus-associated status was assigned to fewer than 200 TCR beta chains.

V lost 2 bases to trimming and J lost 7 bases; unmatched junction nucleotides: 7. The CDR3 has 14 amino acids. Germline loops: CDR1 SGDLS, CDR2 YYNGEE. This clone was counted between two and nine times. The antigen is not known. It was with 60 Vbeta and 13 Jbeta primers that the PCR ran. Sequencing used immunoSEQ multiplex PCR; TCRdb keeps in-frame clones, though not all of them. The sample shows fewer than 250,000 clones, about four fifths of them seen only once. The sample taken for sequencing was PBMCs. The TCR was taken from a man aged 35 to 55 in good health and CMV-seropositive. The genes are TRBV9 and TRBJ1-2; 8 bases align to TRBD1. CDR3 DNA: TGTGCCAGCAGCGTGCGACCGCAGGGGGCTGGCTACACCTTC. It codes for CASSVRPQGAGYTF. Filled out from reference TRBV9 and TRBJ1-2, the complete variable domain reads DSGVTQTPKHLITATGQRVTLRCSPRSGDLSVYWYQQSLDQGLQFLIQYYNGEERAKGNILERFSAQQFPDLHSELNLSSLELGDSALYFCASSVRPQGAGYTFGSGTRLTVV.